This TCR beta chain was captured by sequencing in a study of tumor and adjacent non-tumor tissue in lung cancer. Study outcomes and limitations: In normal lung, the top 100 clones were significantly more dominant than in tumor. Significantly higher TCR diversity was found in tumor than normal lung.

No cell sorting was done before RNA was extracted from the tissue. As to this clonotype: The target antigen is unknown.

A modified ARM-PCR protocol with three rounds of nested PCR amplified TCRbeta. MiXCR was run by TCRdb on the multiplex PCR reads, yielding one entry per CDR3 protein. The profile shows 65,000 to 75,000 distinct CDR3 sequences, 73% of them singletons. This sequence was found in a man in his fifties or sixties with non-small cell lung cancer. The specimen was lung tumor tissue.

Written as DNA, the CDR3 is TGTGCCAGTAATCCCGGGGGGGCACGCGGCTACACCTTC. Its translation is CASNPGGARGYTF. The chain employs TRBV11-2 and TRBJ1-2; TRBD1 might be the D (6 bases). V gave up 9 bases and J gave up 8 bases, with 19 bases separating them. This CDR3 is 13 amino acids long. Germline CDR1 SGHAT, CDR2 FQNNGV.